Below, 27 T cell receptor beta chains from the same sample are listed, as sequenced in a study of T cells in Graves' hyperthyroidism and ophthalmopathy. Researchers amplified the TCR beta CDR3 regions from RNA transcripts. Carried out on the TCR CDR3, a first-round RT-PCR used the HTBI primer set. TCRdb fed the multiplex PCR reads into MiXCR, producing one record per CDR3 protein. Counted here are about 370,000 distinct CDR3 sequences, over 12% occurring once; the ten biggest clones make up under 25%. The sample comprised blood. These receptors were obtained from an older woman with Graves' ophthalmopathy.

This clonotype was detected ten times or more. At one end, the junction sequence differs from germline, possibly due to a read error. This chain links TRBV2 with TRBJ2-7; the D call may be TRBD1 or TRBD2 (5 bases each). There are 14 residues in the CDR3. Germline CDR1 SNHLY, CDR2 FYNNEI. The CDR3 bases are TGTGCCAGCAGTGAGGGGACCGCCTCCTCCGAGCAGTACTTC. This codes for CASSEGTASSEQYF.

This clonotype was observed a few times. The chain employs TRBV20-1 and TRBJ2-1, with 15 bases identical to TRBD2. CDR3 size: 19 residues. Germline trimming cut 5 bases from V and 8 bases from J; bases unmatched to any gene: 19. CDR1 is DFQATT and CDR2 is SNEGSKA in the germline V gene (reference sequence). The CDR3 DNA is TGCAGTGCTCAATCTGGGGGACAGGGGACTAGCGGGAGGTGGTATGAGCAGTTCTTC. The encoded protein is CSAQSGGQGTSGRWYEQFF.

This clonotype was counted many times. The chain employs TRBV2 and TRBJ2-1, with a weak D call TRBD2 (6 bases). Per the germline V gene, CDR1 is SNHLY and CDR2 is FYNNEI. This CDR3 comprises 15 residues. V gave up 1 base and J gave up 0 bases, with 7 bases separating them. The CDR3: CASSEDGSSYNEQFF. The CDR3 bases are TGTGCCAGCAGTGAAGACGGGAGCTCCTACAATGAGCAGTTCTTC.

Note on this clonotype: A much larger clone sits a single nucleotide away, making a read error possible. The chain carries TRBV6-4 and TRBJ2-2, with 16 bases fitting TRBD2. This CDR3 has 20 amino acids. Germline trimming cut 5 bases from V and 5 bases from J; bases unmatched to any gene: 14. Germline V gene lookup returns CDR1 MRHNA and CDR2 SNTAGT. CDR3 region: CASSYWPPGLAGGSTGELFF. CDR3 DNA: TGTGCCAGCAGTTACTGGCCTCCGGGACTAGCGGGAGGGTCTACCGGGGAGCTGTTTTTT.

The chain couples TRBV29-1 to TRBJ1-1, with no clear D. Germline CDR1 SQVTM, CDR2 ANQGSEA. This CDR3 has 12 residues. The V and J ends lost 1 base and 5 bases respectively, with 8 bases between them. The chain's CDR3 is CSVEGWETEAFF. The CDR3 DNA sequence: TGCAGCGTTGAAGGTTGGGAGACTGAAGCTTTCTTT. Together with reference TRBV29-1 and TRBJ1-1, the CDR3 gives the full variable domain: SAVISQKPSRDICQRGTSLTIQCQVDSQVTMMFWYRQQPGQSLTLIATANQGSEATYESGFVIDKFPISRPNLTFSTLTVSNMSPEDSSIYLCSVEGWETEAFFGQGTRLTVV.

The gene calls are TRBV9 and TRBJ2-1, with 11 bases aligning to TRBD1. Germline V gene sequence: CDR1 SGDLS, CDR2 YYNGEE. Trimming took 3 bases from V and 7 from J; bases not matched to a gene: 6. The CDR3 has 15 amino acids. The DNA of the CDR3 is TGTGCCAGCAGCGGAGGGACAGGGGGTCGGAATGAGCAGTTCTTC. Protein: CASSGGTGGRNEQFF.

This clonotype was recorded at least ten times. The V gene is TRBV27, the J gene TRBJ2-7, with 9 bases fitting TRBD2. The CDR3 totals 13 residues. Germline V gene data show CDR1 as MNHEY and CDR2 as SMNVEV (reference sequence). With 5 bases clipped from V and 3 bases from J, the junction kept 2 bases outside the gene matches. CDR3 region: CASSHSGSYEQYF. The CDR3 nucleotides are TGTGCCAGCAGTCATAGCGGGAGCTACGAGCAGTACTTC.

This clonotype was detected ten times or more. The chain uses TRBV20-1 and TRBJ2-1, with D unclear. Germline V CDR1 and CDR2: DFQATT, SNEGSKA (reference sequence). The CDR3 runs to 14 residues. V gave up 0 bases and J gave up 9 bases, with 15 bases separating them. The CDR3 protein is CSARDPGLLGEQFF. The CDR3, as DNA: TGCAGTGCTAGAGATCCAGGCCTATTAGGTGAGCAGTTCTTC.

This clonotype showed up many times. The V call is TRBV12-3 or TRBV12-4, the J call TRBJ1-5; 9 nucleotides line up with TRBD1. The V gene end was trimmed by 5 bases and the J gene end by 5 bases; junction bases not matched to a gene: 7. The CDR3 spans 15 residues. The CDR3 region has the DNA TGTGCCAGCAGTCTTTACAGGGGGCGTTATCAGCCCCAGCATTTT. Translating gives CASSLYRGRYQPQHF.

In its sample, this clonotype was seen many times. The chain couples TRBV7-2 to TRBJ2-1, with 9 bases fitting TRBD2. Germline assignment: CDR1 SGHTA and CDR2 FQGNSA. V was clipped by 4 bases and J by 4 bases; unmatched bases: 8. The CDR3 sequence is 16 residues long. The DNA for the CDR3 is TGTGCCAGCAGCTATCAGCTAGCGGGACGGTACAATGAGCAGTTCTTC. Protein: CASSYQLAGRYNEQFF.

This clonotype was recorded at least ten times. The chain links TRBV28 to TRBJ2-1, with TRBD1 matching 11 bases. The CDR3 contains 17 residues. After removal of 5 bases from V and 4 bases from J, the junction contained 10 bases not matched to a gene. CDR1 is MDHEN, CDR2 SYDVKM, per germline. CDR3 in amino acids: CASSPRLGTGGYNEQFF. CDR3 coding DNA: TGTGCCAGCAGTCCCAGGTTGGGGACAGGGGGATACAATGAGCAGTTCTTC.

This clonotype has a count of ten or more. J is TRBJ2-7 and V is TRBV13; 7 bases line up with TRBD1. The CDR3 sequence is 12 residues long. The germline CDR1 and CDR2 sequences are PRHDT and FYEKMQ (reference sequence). Germline trimming cut 5 bases from V and 6 bases from J; bases unmatched to any gene: 4. This CDR3 reads CASSRSGGEQYF. The DNA for the CDR3 is TGTGCCAGCAGCCGATCAGGGGGCGAGCAGTACTTC.

This clonotype has ten or more counts. This chain joins TRBV2 and TRBJ2-4; 9 bases agree with TRBD2. Germline CDR1 reads SNHLY; CDR2 reads FYNNEI. The CDR3 is 13 amino acids. V was pared by 3 bases and J by 10 bases, with 4 bases of the junction left unmatched. CDR3 residues: CASSDGGRVIQYF. For the CDR3, the DNA is TGTGCCAGCAGTGATGGCGGGAGGGTGATTCAGTACTTC.

The genes are TRBV13 and TRBJ2-1; 12 bases agree with TRBD2. Losses at the gene ends were 3 bases for V and 7 bases for J; bases not matched to a gene: 10. This CDR3 has 17 residues. CDR1 PRHDT and CDR2 FYEKMQ come from the germline V gene (reference sequence). This CDR3 reads CASSFFPSGRAGNEQFF. In DNA form, the CDR3 reads TGTGCCAGCAGCTTCTTTCCTAGCGGGAGGGCCGGGAATGAGCAGTTCTTC.

This chain connects TRBV5-1 to TRBJ1-2; tentatively, D is TRBD1 (5 bases). V dropped 4 bases and J dropped 1 base, with 11 bases sitting between them. Germline V CDR1 and CDR2: SGHRS, YFSETQ. The CDR3 covers 14 residues. CDR3 nucleotides: TGCGCCAGCAGCCGGGACGGCCTTAACTATGGCTACACCTTC. As protein: CASSRDGLNYGYTF.

The genes are TRBV20-1 and TRBJ2-1; 10 bases match TRBD2. Germline loops: CDR1 DFQATT, CDR2 SNEGSKA (reference sequence). After removal of 3 bases from V and 9 bases from J, the junction contained 14 bases not matched to a gene. This CDR3 contains 16 residues. The CDR3 coding sequence is TGCAGTGCTAGCTTAGGGACCCTAGCGGGAGACAGTGAGCAGTTCTTC. The encoded protein is CSASLGTLAGDSEQFF.

This clonotype was found many times. The chain recombines TRBV3-1 with TRBJ1-2; D is uncertain. This CDR3 spans 13 amino acids. Germline V gene data show CDR1 as LGHDT and CDR2 as YNNKEL (reference sequence). Deletions cut 3 bases from V and 8 bases from J, with 13 bases between. CDR3 DNA: TGTGCCAGCAGCCACCATGTTGGCAGCGGCTACACCTTC. This gives the protein CASSHHVGSGYTF.

This clonotype was detected many times. V gene TRBV2 combines with J gene TRBJ2-1, with 9 nucleotides matching TRBD2. The CDR3 runs to 16 residues. V was pared by 1 base and J by 9 bases, with 10 bases of the junction left unmatched. The germline gives CDR1 SNHLY, CDR2 FYNNEI. The CDR3 DNA follows: TGTGCCAGCAGTGAAGGGGCTGCGGGAGGGCCTAGTGAGCAGTTCTTC. This codes for CASSEGAAGGPSEQFF.

This clonotype was observed many times. The genes are TRBV2 and TRBJ2-2; either TRBD1 or TRBD2 may fit D (6 bases each). V was pared by 6 bases and J by 2 bases, with 10 bases between. Germline V gene data show CDR1 as SNHLY and CDR2 as FYNNEI. This CDR3 has 14 residues. CDR3 amino acids: CASSRGPNTGELFF. The CDR3, as DNA: TGTGCCAGCAGCCGGGGGCCAAACACCGGGGAGCTGTTTTTT. Together with reference TRBV2 and TRBJ2-2, the CDR3 gives the full variable domain: EPEVTQTPSHQVTQMGQEVILRCVPISNHLYFYWYRQILGQKVEFLVSFYNNEISEKSEIFDDQFSVERPDGSNFTLKIRSTKLEDSAMYFCASSRGPNTGELFFGEGSRLTVL.

A word on this clonotype: A much larger clone differs by one base, so this may be a read error. The conserved final phenylalanine or tryptophan is absent from the CDR3, which likely points to a read error. The chain combines TRBV3-1 with TRBJ2-3, with D unresolved. The CDR3 consists of 14 residues. With 1 base removed from V and 2 bases from J, the gap between germline ends came to 7 bases. Germline V gene sequence: CDR1 LGHDT, CDR2 YNNKEL (reference sequence). Here the CDR3 DNA reads TGTGCCAGCAGCCAAGCTGTTAACACAGATACGCAGTATCTT. Translated: CASSQAVNTDTQYL.

The table lists this clonotype with many counts. V usage is TRBV28 and J usage is TRBJ2-7, with D tentatively TRBD2 (5 bases). The CDR3 consists of 15 residues. CDR1 is MDHEN, CDR2 SYDVKM, per germline. V was trimmed by 3 bases and J by 2 bases, leaving 14 bases between them. CDR3 in amino acids: CASSLSRGLPYEQYF. The CDR3, as DNA: TGTGCCAGCAGTTTGTCCAGAGGGTTACCCTACGAGCAGTACTTC.

This clonotype was picked up many times. V is TRBV20-1 and J is TRBJ2-1; TRBD1 aligns across 9 bases. V shed 3 bases, J shed 12 bases, and the junction held 12 bases outside the gene matches. The CDR3 spans 14 residues. Germline values: CDR1 DFQATT, CDR2 SNEGSKA (reference sequence). CDR3 coding DNA: TGCAGTGCTAGGCCCCCGGGACAGGGTTTGTTGCAGTTCTTC. Translated, it gives CSARPPGQGLLQFF.

V gene TRBV2 combines with J gene TRBJ1-5; 7 bases line up with TRBD1. Germline V lookup: CDR1 SNHLY, CDR2 FYNNEI. The CDR3 extends over 14 amino acids. J was trimmed by 6 bases and V by 4 bases; bases with no gene match: 6. The CDR3 protein is CASSVSQGGQPQHF. CDR3 in DNA: TGTGCCAGCAGTGTGAGCCAGGGGGGTCAGCCCCAGCATTTT.

The chain is built from TRBV7-6 and TRBJ2-6; TRBD1 might be the D (6 bases). The germline CDR1 and CDR2 sequences are SGHVS and FNYEAQ. V lost 5 bases and J lost 4, with 15 bases in between. This CDR3 region has 16 residues. CDR3 sequence (DNA): TGTGCCAGCAGCGCGACGGTAGGGGGAGGGGCCAACGTCCTGACTTTC. Its protein product is CASSATVGGGANVLTF.

There are a few counts of this clonotype. The chain has TRBV20-1 and TRBJ2-3; 14 nucleotides align to TRBD2. The V gene end was trimmed by 1 base and the J gene end by 2 bases; junction bases not matched to a gene: 11. In germline, CDR1 is DFQATT, CDR2 SNEGSKA (reference sequence). The CDR3 runs to 19 residues. The CDR3 reads CSARATSGRAGLNTDTQYF. The CDR3 coding sequence is TGCAGTGCTAGAGCGACTAGCGGGAGGGCAGGGTTGAACACAGATACGCAGTATTTT.

This clonotype was counted ten times or more. This chain connects TRBV3-1 to TRBJ2-5, with D perhaps TRBD1 or TRBD2 (5 bases each). Trimming stripped 0 bases from V and 4 bases from J, with 12 bases between. The CDR3 covers 15 residues. From germline, CDR1 is LGHDT and CDR2 YNNKEL (reference sequence). The CDR3 loop reads CASSQEKGPGETQYF. The CDR3 DNA follows: TGTGCCAGCAGCCAAGAAAAGGGACCGGGAGAGACCCAGTACTTC.

This clonotype was seen only a few times. DNA for the CDR3: TGCGCCAGCAGTGAGTGGGGCCAGGACGAGCAGTACTTC. It translates to CASSEWGQDEQYF. The genes are TRBV10-1 and TRBJ2-7; D may be TRBD1 (5 bases). The CDR3 extends over 13 amino acids. From germline, CDR1 is WNHNN and CDR2 SYGVQD (reference sequence). V was pared by 1 base and J by 5 bases, with 9 bases between.